Listed here are 24 T cell receptor beta chains from one sample, sequenced in a study of cytomegalovirus exposure and HLA in healthy donors. PCR amplification relied on 60 Vbeta primers (plus 13 Jbeta primers). The table came from immunoSEQ multiplex PCR; TCRdb's copy has only in-frame clones and leaves some out. Altogether roughly 250,000 clones are present, 72% being singletons, with the ten largest covering under 2.5%. The sequencing input was PBMCs. These receptors all come from a female donor in good health and CMV-seronegative.

The CDR3 loop reads CASSSEGTGVSEAFF. CDR3 DNA: TGTGCCAGTAGTTCCGAAGGGACAGGGGTTTCTGAAGCTTTCTTT. The V gene is TRBV19, the J gene TRBJ1-1; 10 bases are shared with TRBD1. This CDR3 comprises 15 residues. Germline CDR1 LNHDA, CDR2 SQIVND (reference sequence). V shed 5 bases and J 6 bases; nucleotides not matched to a gene: 9.

This rearrangement joins TRBV18 to TRBJ1-3; no firm D call. The germline gives CDR1 KGHSH, CDR2 LQKENI. There are 14 residues in the CDR3. The germline V and J ends were trimmed by 4 bases and 6 bases, with 13 bases remaining between them. CDR3 DNA: TGTGCCAGCTCACGCGGAAGGGAGGAAAACACCATATATTTT. This sequence encodes CASSRGREENTIYF.

V is TRBV6-5 and J is TRBJ2-1, with 8 nucleotides matching TRBD2. The CDR3 length is 15 residues. CDR1 and CDR2 (germline): MNHEY, SVGAGI. V trimming: 4 bases; J trimming: 5 bases; junction bases outside the gene matches: 7. CDR3 bases: TGTGCCAGCAGTTCGCCGGGACTAGGAAACAATGAGCAGTTCTTC. It translates to CASSSPGLGNNEQFF.

This clone was recorded once. The V and J genes are TRBV30 and TRBJ2-2, with 12 bases matching TRBD2. Germline CDR1 and CDR2: GTSNPN and SVGIG (reference sequence). This CDR3 has 16 residues. Losses at the gene ends were 5 bases for V and 7 bases for J; bases not matched to a gene: 11. CDR3: CAWEPRTSGKGGELFF. DNA of the CDR3: TGTGCCTGGGAACCCCGGACTAGCGGGAAGGGCGGGGAGCTGTTTTTT.

The V and J genes are TRBV7-9 and TRBJ2-1; D gene unclear. There are 12 residues in the CDR3. V lost 2 bases and J lost 6, with 5 bases in between. CDR1 is SEHNR, CDR2 FQNEAQ, per germline (reference sequence). CDR3 amino acids: CASSLYRNEQFF. The CDR3 DNA is TGTGCCAGCAGCTTATATCGCAATGAGCAGTTCTTC.

The V and J genes are TRBV19 and TRBJ1-4; D unresolved. The CDR3 length is 17 residues. The V gene's germline CDR1 is LNHDA and CDR2 SQIVND (reference sequence). Trimming left V 4 bases short and J 0 bases short, with 15 bases between. CDR3 nucleotides: TGTGCCAGTAGTAGTGACAAAAGGTGGTCAACTAATGAAAAACTGTTTTTT. As protein: CASSSDKRWSTNEKLFF.

The J gene is TRBJ1-4, the V gene TRBV5-1; D is unresolved. Trimming shortened V by 2 bases and J by 3 bases, and 5 bases separated the two germline ends. Germline CDR1 reads SGHRS; CDR2 reads YFSETQ. The length of the CDR3 is 13 residues. CDR3 sequence reads: CASSLAPNEKLFF. CDR3 in DNA: TGCGCCAGCAGCTTAGCCCCTAATGAAAAACTGTTTTTT.

The rearrangement links TRBV27 to TRBJ1-4, with D possibly TRBD1 on 5 matching bases. This CDR3 has 13 amino acids. The V end lost 9 bases, the J end lost 8 bases, and 16 bases lay between the germline ends. From germline, CDR1 is MNHEY and CDR2 SMNVEV (reference sequence). As DNA, the CDR3 is TGTGCCAGGGATGGACACTCAACGGAAAAACTGTTTTTT. Its translation: CARDGHSTEKLFF.

CDR3 sequence: CASRLAGAWEQFF. The CDR3 nucleotides are TGTGCCAGCAGGCTAGCGGGAGCATGGGAGCAGTTCTTC. This chain uses TRBV28 with TRBJ2-1, with TRBD2 matching over 10 bases. Germline CDR1 is MDHEN and CDR2 is SYDVKM. The V gene end was trimmed by 6 bases and the J gene end by 10 bases; junction bases not matched to a gene: 6. This CDR3 has 13 residues.

The gene calls are TRBV11-2 and TRBJ2-7; 7 bases line up with TRBD1. The CDR3 has 15 residues. Germline-derived CDR1 and CDR2 are SGHAT and FQNNGV. V was pared by 5 bases and J by 2 bases, with 9 bases of the junction left unmatched. CDR3 residues: CASSPPLGQTYEQYF. The CDR3 coding sequence is TGTGCCAGCAGCCCTCCATTGGGACAGACCTACGAGCAGTACTTC.

V usage is TRBV6-5 and J usage is TRBJ1-2; maybe TRBD1 (5 bases). This CDR3 is 13 amino acids long. V lost 5 bases, J lost 7 bases, and 14 bases lay in between. Germline V gene sequence: CDR1 MNHEY, CDR2 SVGAGI. CDR3 in amino acids: CASSVPGGGGYTF. The CDR3 nucleotides are TGTGCCAGCAGTGTCCCGGGGGGGGGTGGCTACACCTTC.

This rearrangement joins TRBV10-3 to TRBJ1-1; maybe TRBD1 (5 bases). Germline V gene data show CDR1 as ENHRY and CDR2 as SYGVKD. The CDR3 is made up of 13 amino acids. V shed 11 bases and J shed 1 base, with 14 bases lying between them. The CDR3 DNA reads as TGTGCCGCCCGCAGGGCCCCGAACACTGAAGCTTTCTTT. This sequence encodes CAARRAPNTEAFF.

V gene TRBV5-1 combines with J gene TRBJ2-7, with D perhaps matching TRBD2 (6 bases). Per germline, CDR1 SGHRS and CDR2 YFSETQ. V was pared by 1 base and J by 3 bases, with 14 bases between. The CDR3 contains 15 residues. CDR3 region: CASSLRTAGIYEQYF. In DNA, the CDR3 is TGCGCCAGCAGCTTGAGAACTGCGGGAATCTACGAGCAGTACTTC.

The genes are TRBV5-4 and TRBJ2-5, with D possibly being TRBD2 (5 bases). This CDR3 has 15 amino acids. The germline V gene has CDR1 SGHNT and CDR2 YYREEE (reference sequence). V lost 3 bases and J lost 5, with 17 bases in between. The chain's CDR3 is CASSSLGAIWETQYF. CDR3 nucleotides: TGTGCCAGCAGCTCTTTGGGAGCGATTTGGGAGACCCAGTACTTC.

This chain links TRBV10-2 with TRBJ2-1; 13 nucleotides align to TRBD2. Germline loops: CDR1 WSHSY, CDR2 SAAADI. Unmatched junction bases numbered 7, after V lost 10 bases and J lost 1 base. The CDR3 is made up of 16 amino acids. This CDR3 is CATTGGLAGSYNEQFF. The CDR3 region has the DNA TGCGCCACGACGGGGGGACTAGCGGGATCCTACAATGAGCAGTTCTTC.

This clone was counted only a few times. This chain connects TRBV27 to TRBJ1-3; 8 bases fit TRBD1. The CDR3 is 15 amino acids. Per germline, CDR1 MNHEY and CDR2 SMNVEV (reference sequence). Trimming took 5 bases from V and 4 from J; bases not matched to a gene: 7. The CDR3, as DNA: TGTGCCAGCAGTCCCCGCAGGGGGCAAGGAAACACCATATATTTT. Protein: CASSPRRGQGNTIYF.

The V gene is TRBV7-8, the J gene TRBJ2-7; D is possibly TRBD1 (6 bases). The CDR3 sequence is 15 residues long. Germline assignment: CDR1 SGHVS and CDR2 FQNEAQ. The V end lost 1 base, the J end lost 5 bases, and 15 bases lay between the germline ends. CDR3 sequence: CASSLGFRDNHEQYF. In DNA, the CDR3 is TGTGCCAGCAGCTTAGGGTTCCGGGACAACCACGAGCAGTACTTC.

This chain links TRBV15 with TRBJ2-6; no clear D gene. The CDR3 extends over 14 amino acids. Germline CDR1 LNHNV, CDR2 YYDKDF (reference sequence). With 1 base removed from V and 4 bases from J, the gap between germline ends came to 5 bases. CDR3: CATSRAPGANVLTF. The CDR3 DNA sequence: TGTGCCACCAGCAGAGCTCCCGGGGCCAACGTCCTGACTTTC. Based on the CDR3 plus reference TRBV15 and TRBJ2-6, the full variable domain is DAMVIQNPRYQVTQFGKPVTLSCSQTLNHNVMYWYQQKSSQAPKLLFHYYDKDFNNEADTPDNFQSRRPNTSFCFLDIRSPGLGDTAMYLCATSRAPGANVLTFGAGSRLTVL.

The chain carries TRBV10-3 and TRBJ1-1; TRBD1 matches 8 bases. Germline CDR1 is ENHRY and CDR2 is SYGVKD. CDR3 length equals 16 residues. V gave up 0 bases and J gave up 2 bases; unmatched junction bases: 5. The CDR3 spells CAISESGPGGNTEAFF. CDR3 DNA sequence: TGTGCCATCAGTGAGTCCGGCCCAGGGGGCAACACTGAAGCTTTCTTT.

This clone was detected a few times. This sequence joins TRBV28 and TRBJ2-7; D gene ambiguous. The V gene's germline CDR1 is MDHEN and CDR2 SYDVKM. The V end was cut by 7 bases, the J end by 6 bases, with 10 bases between. This CDR3 has 11 amino acids. The chain's CDR3 is CASTTNGEQYF. The CDR3 nucleotides are TGTGCCAGCACCACTAATGGCGAGCAGTACTTC. Full variable domain (remainder filled in from reference TRBV28 and TRBJ2-7): DVKVTQSSRYLVKRTGEKVFLECVQDMDHENMFWYRQDPGLGLRLIYFSYDVKMKEKGDIPEGYSVSREKKERFSLILESASTNQTSMYLCASTTNGEQYFGPGTRLTVT.

The chain combines TRBV7-9 with TRBJ2-6; 12 bases are shared with TRBD1. Germline V CDR1 and CDR2: SEHNR, FQNEAQ (reference sequence). With 5 bases clipped from V and 0 bases from J, the junction kept 8 bases outside the gene matches. This CDR3 spans 19 amino acids. DNA of the CDR3: TGTGCCAGCAGCCTAGGACCGGGACAGGGGGCCTCTGGGGCCAACGTCCTGACTTTC. Translating gives CASSLGPGQGASGANVLTF.

The chain recombines TRBV7-9 with TRBJ2-1; TRBD2 matches 7 bases. Trimming cost V 10 bases and J 5 bases; bases outside gene matches: 14. Looked up from germline, CDR1 is SEHNR and CDR2 is FQNEAQ (reference sequence). CDR3 length: 15 residues. CDR3 sequence reads: CATRFSGSYNNEQFF. In DNA form, the CDR3 reads TGTGCCACCCGGTTTAGCGGGTCCTACAACAATGAGCAGTTCTTC.

This chain joins TRBV28 and TRBJ1-5; 7 positions match TRBD1. J lost 2 bases, V lost 8 bases, and 15 bases had no gene match. Germline lookup yields CDR1 MDHEN and CDR2 SYDVKM. The CDR3 is made up of 17 amino acids. The CDR3 coding sequence is TGTGCCAGCCGCCTAGATCCCAGACAGGGCGGCAATCAGCCCCAGCATTTT. Translated: CASRLDPRQGGNQPQHF.

This chain connects TRBV30 to TRBJ1-1; D perhaps matches TRBD1 (6 bases). CDR3 size: 15 residues. V was clipped by 8 bases and J by 1 base, with 20 bases between them. The V gene's germline CDR1 is GTSNPN and CDR2 SVGIG (reference sequence). The CDR3 reads CAGDRSPKGNTEAFF. The CDR3 DNA sequence: TGTGCCGGAGACAGGAGCCCCAAAGGGAACACTGAAGCTTTCTTT.